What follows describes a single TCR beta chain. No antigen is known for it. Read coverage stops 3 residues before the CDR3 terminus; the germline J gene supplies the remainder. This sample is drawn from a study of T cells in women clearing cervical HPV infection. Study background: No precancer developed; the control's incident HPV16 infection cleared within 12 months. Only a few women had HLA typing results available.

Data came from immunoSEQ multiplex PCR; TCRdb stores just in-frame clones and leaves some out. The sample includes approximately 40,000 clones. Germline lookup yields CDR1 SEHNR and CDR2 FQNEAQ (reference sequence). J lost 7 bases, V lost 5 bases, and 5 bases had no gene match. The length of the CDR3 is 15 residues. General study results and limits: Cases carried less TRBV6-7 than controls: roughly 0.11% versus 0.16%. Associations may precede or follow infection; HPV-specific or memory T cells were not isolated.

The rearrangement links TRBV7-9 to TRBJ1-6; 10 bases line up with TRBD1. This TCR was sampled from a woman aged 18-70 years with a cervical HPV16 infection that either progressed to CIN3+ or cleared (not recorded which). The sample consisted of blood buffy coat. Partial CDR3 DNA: TGTGCCAGCAGCCCCACGGGACAGGGGAATTCACCC. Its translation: CASSPTGQGNSP. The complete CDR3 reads CASSPTGQGNSPLHF.